This entry lists 20 T cell receptor beta chains sequenced from one sample in a study of blood T cells in healthy people across ages. Alongside a J-beta primer mix, a sample-barcoded 5' primer served in a second PCR lasting 7 to 11 cycles. MiXCR, run by TCRdb on the 5' RACE reads, gives a single entry per CDR3 protein. The data show about 1.1 million distinct CDR3 sequences, about two fifths seen once. Source material: blood. Receptors were obtained from a man younger than 35 in good health.

This clonotype has a handful of counts. V and J are TRBV6-2 or TRBV6-3 and TRBJ1-5; D ambiguous. This CDR3 is 15 amino acids long. Trimming removed 3 bases at V and 0 bases at J, with 9 bases between. Germline lookup yields CDR1 MNHEY and CDR2 SVGEGT. The CDR3 protein is CASSYGLYSNQPQHF. CDR3 nucleotides: TGTGCCAGCAGTTATGGTCTATATAGCAATCAGCCCCAGCATTTT.

The chain uses TRBV29-1 and TRBJ2-7; tentatively, D is TRBD1 (6 bases). The germline V gene has CDR1 SQVTM and CDR2 ANQGSEA. CDR3 size: 14 residues. The ends were cut back, 2 bases at V and 3 bases at J, with 14 bases in the middle. This CDR3 reads CSVETPGVIYEQYF. The DNA of the CDR3 is TGCAGCGTTGAAACGCCAGGGGTAATCTACGAGCAGTACTTC.

This clonotype was detected a few times. The V gene is TRBV10-2, the J gene TRBJ2-7; TRBD1 matches at 8 bases. There are 15 residues in the CDR3. From germline, CDR1 is WSHSY and CDR2 SAAADI. V shed 2 bases and J 2 bases; nucleotides not matched to a gene: 5. The CDR3 coding sequence is TGCGCCAGCAGTGAGGATGGGACAGGCGCCTACGAGCAGTACTTC. Translation gives CASSEDGTGAYEQYF.

This clonotype was detected only a few times. The chain has TRBV20-1 and TRBJ2-5, with TRBD1 matching over 7 bases. With V trimmed by 0 bases and J by 1 base, 11 bases remained unmatched. The CDR3 spans 17 residues. Germline V gene data show CDR1 as DFQATT and CDR2 as SNEGSKA (reference sequence). CDR3 amino acids: CSARDPAYGDSQETQYF. CDR3 bases: TGCAGTGCTAGAGATCCGGCTTACGGGGACAGCCAAGAGACCCAGTACTTC.

The chain carries TRBV10-3 and TRBJ1-1; 8 bases map to TRBD1. The CDR3 sequence is 14 residues long. Germline assignment: CDR1 ENHRY and CDR2 SYGVKD. With V trimmed by 5 bases and J by 0 bases, 2 bases remained unmatched. This CDR3 reads CAISQGAVNTEAFF. The DNA of the CDR3 is TGTGCCATCAGTCAGGGGGCGGTGAACACTGAAGCTTTCTTT.

V is TRBV5-1 and J is TRBJ2-2; a possible D gene is TRBD1 (6 bases). Germline CDR1 is SGHRS and CDR2 is YFSETQ. Trimming stripped 4 bases from V and 6 bases from J, with 10 bases between. This CDR3 has 13 amino acids. The CDR3 coding sequence is TGCGCCAGCAGCCCACAGGGTCCCGGGGAGCTGTTTTTT. It yields the protein CASSPQGPGELFF.

V and J are TRBV27 and TRBJ1-2, with D maybe TRBD1 (6 bases). The germline V gene encodes CDR1 MNHEY and CDR2 SMNVEV (reference sequence). This CDR3 region has 14 residues. V dropped 6 bases and J dropped 4 bases, with 15 bases sitting between them. The CDR3: CASSDTGMAYGYTF. The CDR3, as DNA: TGTGCCAGCAGCGATACAGGGATGGCCTATGGCTACACCTTC.

The chain employs TRBV2 and TRBJ1-5; maybe TRBD1 (5 bases). CDR1 and CDR2 from the germline V gene are SNHLY and FYNNEI. This CDR3 region has 15 residues. The V end lost 5 bases, the J end lost 4 bases, and 15 bases lay between the germline ends. In DNA, the CDR3 is TGTGCCAGCAGTAAGGGGCGAGAATCGAATCAGCCCCAGCATTTT. Amino acids: CASSKGRESNQPQHF.

This clonotype showed up just a few times. The chain carries TRBV7-3 and TRBJ2-1; D may be TRBD1 or TRBD2 (5 bases each). This CDR3 has 14 amino acids. V lost 5 bases, J lost 6 bases, and 14 bases lay in between. The germline V gene has CDR1 SGHTA and CDR2 FQGTGA. The CDR3 nucleotides are TGTGCCAGCAGCCCGCCGGGGCCTAGCAATGAGCAGTTCTTC. This encodes CASSPPGPSNEQFF.

The chain has TRBV4-1 and TRBJ1-1, with unresolved D. CDR1 is MGHRA and CDR2 is YSYEKL in the germline V gene. This CDR3 region has 14 residues. Trimming took 0 bases from V and 8 from J, leaving 13 bases between them. The CDR3 spells CASSQEPSPGEAFF. The CDR3 DNA is TGCGCCAGCAGCCAAGAGCCCAGTCCGGGAGAAGCTTTCTTT.

The V gene is TRBV3-1, the J gene TRBJ2-5; D is uncertain. The tail of the sequence fits TRBJ2-7 better, so the J call may be wrong. This CDR3 has 13 amino acids. The germline CDR1 and CDR2 sequences are LGHDT and YNNKEL (reference sequence). CDR3 DNA: TGTGCCAGCAGCCAAGTAATATCGGGCGAGCAGTACTTC. Translation gives CASSQVISGEQYF.

The chain couples TRBV10-3 to TRBJ2-3, with 9 bases that match TRBD1. Germline CDR1 and CDR2: ENHRY and SYGVKD. J was trimmed by 2 bases and V by 10 bases; bases with no gene match: 10. CDR3 length equals 15 residues. For the CDR3, the DNA is TGTGCCACGGGACAGGGTCCGGATCTCACAGATACGCAGTATTTT. This gives the protein CATGQGPDLTDTQYF.

This clonotype occurred many times. The rearrangement joins TRBV7-2 to TRBJ1-2; D not certain. V gave up 5 bases and J gave up 4 bases, with 14 bases separating them. Germline lookup yields CDR1 SGHTA and CDR2 FQGNSA. The CDR3 extends over 14 amino acids. As DNA, the CDR3 is TGTGCCAGCAGCCAAACCCCCCATGCCTATGGCTACACCTTC. This gives the protein CASSQTPHAYGYTF.

This sequence joins TRBV10-2 and TRBJ2-5, with unresolved D. V was clipped by 0 bases and J by 0 bases, with 5 bases between them. Germline V gives CDR1 WSHSY, CDR2 SAAADI. The CDR3 has 14 amino acids. The CDR3 loop is CASSESGYQETQYF. The CDR3 DNA is TGCGCCAGCAGTGAGTCAGGCTACCAAGAGACCCAGTACTTC.

This clonotype was observed a handful of times. V gene TRBV5-1 combines with J gene TRBJ1-1, with D possibly being TRBD1 (5 bases). The V end was cut by 1 base, the J end by 6 bases, with 13 bases between. The CDR3 extends over 14 amino acids. Germline V gives CDR1 SGHRS, CDR2 YFSETQ. The DNA for the CDR3 is TGCGCCAGCAGCTTGTTGTCCGGGGCGTCTGAAGCTTTCTTT. Its protein is CASSLLSGASEAFF.

The rearrangement joins TRBV5-1 to TRBJ2-7, with D tentatively TRBD2 (6 bases). Trimming left V 4 bases short and J 6 bases short, with 17 bases between. The V gene's germline CDR1 is SGHRS and CDR2 YFSETQ. The CDR3 runs to 14 residues. The CDR3 loop reads CASSSNGRRGEQYF. The DNA for the CDR3 is TGCGCCAGCAGCAGCAACGGACGGAGGGGCGAGCAGTACTTC.

The chain joins TRBV7-9 to TRBJ2-5, with D possibly matching TRBD1 (6 bases). This CDR3 is built from 16 residues. V shed 0 bases and J shed 4 bases, with 15 bases lying between them. Germline V gives CDR1 SEHNR, CDR2 FQNEAQ (reference sequence). CDR3 in amino acids: CASSLANRVVAETQYF. DNA of the CDR3: TGTGCCAGCAGCTTAGCGAACAGGGTAGTAGCAGAGACCCAGTACTTC.

This sequence joins TRBV20-1 and TRBJ1-6; D is undetermined. This CDR3 has 13 residues. V lost 7 bases and J 6 bases, leaving 13 bases between the germline ends. Germline CDR1 DFQATT, CDR2 SNEGSKA (reference sequence). The CDR3: CSVSSGPNSPLHF. CDR3 DNA: TGCAGTGTCTCAAGCGGTCCTAATTCACCCCTCCACTTT.

This clonotype has more than one count but fewer than ten. The CDR3 protein is CASSPGIGTTYNEQFF. The CDR3 DNA follows: TGTGCCAGCAGCCCCGGCATAGGGACTACCTACAATGAGCAGTTCTTC. V usage is TRBV4-2 and J usage is TRBJ2-1, with TRBD2 identical over 7 bases. Germline values: CDR1 LGHNA, CDR2 YNFKEQ. This CDR3 is built from 16 residues. J lost 2 bases, V lost 4 bases, and 8 bases had no gene match.

The chain couples TRBV20-1 to TRBJ1-1; D is perhaps TRBD1 (5 bases). CDR1 and CDR2 from the germline V gene are DFQATT and SNEGSKA (reference sequence). V was shortened by 0 bases and J by 8 bases, with 25 bases between the two germline ends. CDR3 size: 17 residues. The CDR3: CSARDTKRDPRGVEAFF. CDR3 sequence (DNA): TGCAGTGCTAGAGATACAAAGCGGGACCCAAGGGGAGTCGAAGCTTTCTTT.